These 9 T cell receptor beta chains were all obtained from the same sample, sequenced in a study of blood T cell repertoires in COVID-19. The protocol was immunoSEQ multiplex PCR, while the TCRdb copy is restricted to in-frame clones and leaves out a portion. The data contain over 150,000 clones, 85% of them singletons. Sample: peripheral blood. The receptors come from a woman aged 55-69 years with COVID-19, enrolled during active disease.

The chain couples TRBV5-1 to TRBJ2-2, with D possibly being TRBD1 (6 bases). Germline V gives CDR1 SGHRS, CDR2 YFSETQ. The CDR3 consists of 13 residues. V lost 2 bases and J lost 5, with 7 bases in between. The CDR3 protein is CASSLQGTGELFF. DNA for the CDR3: TGCGCCAGCAGCTTACAGGGTACCGGGGAGCTGTTTTTT.

The chain has TRBV19 and TRBJ1-1; TRBD1 is a possible D gene (5 bases). The CDR3 runs 15 residues. Germline assignment: CDR1 LNHDA and CDR2 SQIVND (reference sequence). Trimming left V 3 bases short and J 0 bases short, with 11 bases between. CDR3 bases: TGTGCCAGTAGTATGTCAGGGTCGGTGAACACTGAAGCTTTCTTT. Its translation is CASSMSGSVNTEAFF.

The rearrangement joins TRBV30 to TRBJ2-5, with TRBD2 matching 7 bases. The germline gives CDR1 GTSNPN, CDR2 SVGIG (reference sequence). The V and J ends lost 6 bases and 5 bases, in that order; junction bases with no gene match: 6. The CDR3 runs to 12 residues. This chain's CDR3 is CACSTGGETQYF. The CDR3 nucleotides read TGTGCCTGCTCCACCGGGGGGGAGACCCAGTACTTC.

The V and J genes are TRBV2 and TRBJ1-4, with D perhaps TRBD1 (6 bases). Germline V gene data show CDR1 as SNHLY and CDR2 as FYNNEI. The CDR3 has 14 amino acids. V shed 4 bases and J shed 12 bases, with 18 bases lying between them. The CDR3 sequence is CASSARQAGRELFF. In nucleotides, the CDR3 is TGTGCCAGCAGTGCTAGACAGGCCGGAAGGGAACTGTTTTTT.

Only one count was recorded for this clone. The rearrangement joins TRBV18 to TRBJ1-5, with 10 bases that match TRBD1. Germline V lookup: CDR1 KGHSH, CDR2 LQKENI. The V and J ends lost 0 bases and 3 bases, in that order; junction bases with no gene match: 2. The CDR3 runs to 16 residues. The CDR3 DNA reads TGTGCCAGCTCACCACCAGGACAGGGGGTCAATCAGCCCCAGCATTTT. Its protein is CASSPPGQGVNQPQHF.

The chain uses TRBV6-1 and TRBJ2-2; 9 positions match TRBD1. This CDR3 comprises 16 residues. The V and J ends lost 4 bases and 2 bases, in that order; junction bases with no gene match: 5. Germline-derived CDR1 and CDR2 are MNHNS and SASEGT. The CDR3 loop reads CASSGLTGGNTGELFF. The CDR3, as DNA: TGTGCCAGCAGTGGTCTTACAGGGGGCAACACCGGGGAGCTGTTTTTT.

This chain uses TRBV29-1 with TRBJ1-1; tentative D call: TRBD1 (5 bases). The CDR3 length is 15 residues. The germline V gene has CDR1 SQVTM and CDR2 ANQGSEA. The germline V and J ends were trimmed by 5 bases and 4 bases, with 20 bases remaining between them. The CDR3, as DNA: TGCAGCGTTCATGAGGACCAGGGTATGAGCACTGAAGCTTTCTTT. Its protein product is CSVHEDQGMSTEAFF.

The rearrangement links TRBV18 to TRBJ1-6; D unclear. The CDR3 runs 14 residues. The germline gives CDR1 KGHSH, CDR2 LQKENI. The germline V and J ends were trimmed by 6 bases and 5 bases, with 11 bases remaining between them. The CDR3 DNA sequence: TGTGCCAGCTCTCTTCAACGGGATAATTCACCCCTCCACTTT. The encoded protein is CASSLQRDNSPLHF.

The chain is built from TRBV27 and TRBJ2-3; D possibly corresponds to TRBD2 (5 bases). CDR1 is MNHEY, CDR2 SMNVEV, per germline (reference sequence). The CDR3 extends over 14 amino acids. Deletions cut 7 bases from V and 2 bases from J, with 13 bases between. The DNA of the CDR3 is TGTGCCAGCACCCGAGGGTATAACACAGATACGCAGTATTTT. Protein product: CASTRGYNTDTQYF.